These 31 T cell receptor beta chains share one sample of origin, sequenced in a study of blood T cell repertoires in COVID-19. The table came from immunoSEQ multiplex PCR; TCRdb's copy has only in-frame clones and leaves some out. Of about 180,000 clones in the sample, approximately 88% were seen once. Sequenced input: peripheral blood. All receptors derive from a woman in her thirties or forties with COVID-19, enrolled during active disease.

V usage is TRBV5-1 and J usage is TRBJ2-7, with D possibly TRBD2 on 6 matching bases. This CDR3 has 16 residues. With 3 bases removed from V and 3 bases from J, the gap between germline ends came to 19 bases. Germline CDR1 and CDR2: SGHRS and YFSETQ. The CDR3 nucleotides read TGCGCCAGCAGCTACACCGGCCAGGCCGGGGGCTACGAGCAGTACTTC. It translates to CASSYTGQAGGYEQYF.

The rearrangement uses TRBV6-5 and TRBJ1-3, with a possible D match to TRBD1 (6 bases). This CDR3 region has 12 residues. Germline assignment: CDR1 MNHEY and CDR2 SVGAGI. Deletions cut 6 bases from V and 8 bases from J, with 11 bases between. CDR3 nucleotide sequence: TGTGCCAGCAGCGTTACAGGGTACACCATATATTTT. The encoded protein is CASSVTGYTIYF.

The chain joins TRBV2 to TRBJ1-2; D possibly corresponds to TRBD1 (5 bases). Germline CDR1 SNHLY, CDR2 FYNNEI. The CDR3 is 14 residues long. Trimming pared 5 bases from V and 2 bases from J, leaving 12 bases between. CDR3 sequence (DNA): TGTGCCAGCAGTATGGAAGGACACAACTATGGCTACACCTTC. Translated, it gives CASSMEGHNYGYTF. The variable domain in full, completed from reference TRBV2 and TRBJ1-2, reads EPEVTQTPSHQVTQMGQEVILRCVPISNHLYFYWYRQILGQKVEFLVSFYNNEISEKSEIFDDQFSVERPDGSNFTLKIRSTKLEDSAMYFCASSMEGHNYGYTFGSGTRLTVV.

This clone was picked up a small number of times. The V and J genes are TRBV7-8 and TRBJ2-7; 10 bases align to TRBD2. Per germline, CDR1 SGHVS and CDR2 FQNEAQ. The length of the CDR3 is 14 residues. V shed 7 bases and J 9 bases; nucleotides not matched to a gene: 12. CDR3 in DNA: TGTGCCAGCACCTCATCCGGGACTAGCGCGCCGCAGTACTTC. Residues: CASTSSGTSAPQYF.

CDR3 in amino acids: CASSLVSGTATYEQYF. DNA of the CDR3: TGCGCCAGCAGCTTGGTAAGCGGGACGGCTACCTACGAGCAGTACTTC. The chain recombines TRBV5-1 with TRBJ2-7, with TRBD2 matching 7 bases. Germline V CDR1 and CDR2: SGHRS, YFSETQ. Trimming cost V 0 bases and J 2 bases; bases outside gene matches: 8. The CDR3 length is 16 residues.

This clone appeared once. This chain uses TRBV5-4 with TRBJ1-4; a weak D match, TRBD1 (5 bases). The germline V gene has CDR1 SGHNT and CDR2 YYREEE (reference sequence). V gave up 0 bases and J gave up 7 bases, with 16 bases separating them. The CDR3 runs 16 residues. The CDR3 protein is CASSLATSGGGEKLFF. Written as DNA, the CDR3 is TGTGCCAGCAGCTTGGCCACTTCGGGGGGTGGTGAAAAACTGTTTTTT.

The chain employs TRBV11-2 and TRBJ1-6; D uncertain. This CDR3 contains 12 residues. Germline CDR1 SGHAT, CDR2 FQNNGV. Trimming stripped 5 bases from V and 7 bases from J, with 6 bases between. This CDR3 is CASSRGNSPLHF. CDR3 in DNA: TGTGCCAGCAGCCGCGGAAATTCACCCCTCCACTTT.

A few counts support this clone. The V call is TRBV5-6, the J call TRBJ2-7; D unclear. Deletions cut 2 bases from V and 7 bases from J, with 7 bases between. The CDR3 totals 11 residues. The germline gives CDR1 SGHDT, CDR2 YYEEEE. Written as DNA, the CDR3 is TGTGCCAGCAGCTTAACTCGGGAGCAGTACTTC. Translating it yields CASSLTREQYF.

CDR3: CASNAAPNQETQYF. The DNA of the CDR3 is TGTGCCTCAAACGCCGCGCCAAACCAAGAGACCCAGTACTTC. V gene TRBV2 combines with J gene TRBJ2-5; D call uncertain. CDR1 and CDR2 from the germline V gene are SNHLY and FYNNEI. This CDR3 spans 14 amino acids. V was clipped by 11 bases and J by 0 bases, with 16 bases between them. The full variable domain, in which reference TRBV2 and TRBJ2-5 provide the parts outside the CDR3, is EPEVTQTPSHQVTQMGQEVILRCVPISNHLYFYWYRQILGQKVEFLVSFYNNEISEKSEIFDDQFSVERPDGSNFTLKIRSTKLEDSAMYFCASNAAPNQETQYFGPGTRLLVL.

This clone was seen repeatedly, ten times or more. The chain recombines TRBV4-1 with TRBJ2-7, with 11 bases fitting TRBD1. Germline V lookup: CDR1 MGHRA, CDR2 YSYEKL. Germline trimming cut 3 bases from V and 4 bases from J; bases unmatched to any gene: 14. The CDR3 is 18 residues long. Written as DNA, the CDR3 is TGCGCCAGCAGCCAGCGCGGACAGGGGGCCTACCTATCTTACGAGCAGTACTTC. It translates to CASSQRGQGAYLSYEQYF.

The rearrangement joins TRBV19 to TRBJ2-1; D might be TRBD2 (5 bases). The V gene lost 5 bases and the J gene lost 10 bases, with 9 bases spanning the gap. The CDR3 runs to 11 residues. Germline CDR1 LNHDA, CDR2 SQIVND (reference sequence). CDR3 coding DNA: TGTGCCAGTAGTTCGGCGGGCGAGCAGTTCTTC. It yields the protein CASSSAGEQFF.

This chain connects TRBV4-2 to TRBJ2-1; perhaps TRBD2 as D (6 bases). The CDR3 extends over 13 amino acids. The V end lost 0 bases, the J end lost 11 bases, and 11 bases lay between the germline ends. Per germline, CDR1 LGHNA and CDR2 YNFKEQ. CDR3 loop: CASSQDTGSKQFF. The CDR3 bases are TGTGCCAGCAGCCAAGATACCGGGAGCAAGCAGTTCTTC.

The V and J genes are TRBV24-1 and TRBJ2-3; 16 nucleotides match TRBD2. The trim removed 3 bases at V and 5 bases at J, leaving 13 bases unmatched. Germline V lookup: CDR1 KGHDR, CDR2 SFDVKD. This CDR3 has 20 residues. The CDR3 spells CATSDPGTSGGGRVGDTQYF. CDR3 DNA sequence: TGTGCCACCAGTGATCCCGGGACTAGCGGGGGGGGCCGGGTAGGAGATACGCAGTATTTT.

The V gene is TRBV15, the J gene TRBJ2-5, with 8 nucleotides matching TRBD1. Germline V CDR1 and CDR2: LNHNV, YYDKDF (reference sequence). V lost 7 bases and J lost 4; bases outside the gene matches: 8. The CDR3 runs 14 residues. The CDR3, as DNA: TGTGCCACCATTTGGGGCAGGGGGCGAGAGACCCAGTACTTC. This encodes CATIWGRGRETQYF.

The rearrangement links TRBV29-1 to TRBJ2-7; weak D call: TRBD2 (6 bases). The CDR3 has 13 amino acids. Germline V lookup: CDR1 SQVTM, CDR2 ANQGSEA. V was clipped by 3 bases and J by 5 bases, with 14 bases between them. The CDR3: CSVDPGRGNEQYF. The CDR3 DNA reads TGCAGCGTTGATCCCGGGAGAGGCAACGAGCAGTACTTC.

This clone was seen only once. This same CDR3 is encoded by further DNA sequences in the sample. V and J are TRBV6-5 and TRBJ2-7; 10 positions agree with TRBD1. The CDR3 is 14 residues long. The germline gives CDR1 MNHEY, CDR2 SVGAGI. V was pared by 2 bases and J by 3 bases, with 1 base of the junction left unmatched. The CDR3 protein is CASSYDRGLYEQYF. The DNA of the CDR3 is TGTGCCAGCAGTTACGACAGGGGGCTCTACGAGCAGTACTTC.

The chain carries TRBV20-1 and TRBJ1-1; D possibly corresponds to TRBD1 (6 bases). Trimming shortened V by 5 bases and J by 7 bases, and 8 bases separated the two germline ends. The CDR3 has 10 residues. The germline V gene encodes CDR1 DFQATT and CDR2 SNEGSKA (reference sequence). The CDR3 loop reads CSAPQGEAFF. CDR3 DNA: TGCAGTGCTCCACAGGGTGAAGCTTTCTTT.

The chain employs TRBV28 and TRBJ1-3; weak D call: TRBD1 (6 bases). Germline V gene sequence: CDR1 MDHEN, CDR2 SYDVKM. The CDR3 length is 14 residues. V was shortened by 3 bases and J by 4 bases, with 10 bases between the two germline ends. This chain's CDR3 is CASSFRGKGNTIYF. DNA of the CDR3: TGTGCCAGCAGTTTTAGGGGGAAAGGAAACACCATATATTTT.

The chain has TRBV11-3 and TRBJ1-6; 8 bases align to TRBD1. The CDR3 runs to 16 residues. The junction had 6 bases not matched to a gene; V was cut back by 0 bases and J by 8 bases. From germline, CDR1 is SGHNT and CDR2 YENEEA. This CDR3 reads CASSLDKGQGHSPLHF. The CDR3 DNA follows: TGTGCCAGCAGCTTAGATAAAGGACAGGGACATTCACCCCTCCACTTT.

The V and J genes are TRBV9 and TRBJ2-1, with TRBD2 as a possible D gene (5 bases). The germline V gene has CDR1 SGDLS and CDR2 YYNGEE. V was trimmed by 3 bases and J by 5 bases, leaving 18 bases between them. The CDR3 sequence is 16 residues long. As DNA, the CDR3 is TGTGCCAGCAGCGGACCCCCGCGGAGCGGAGACAATGAGCAGTTCTTC. It encodes CASSGPPRSGDNEQFF.

This clone was detected a few times. The J gene is TRBJ1-1, the V gene TRBV19; D unclear. CDR1 is LNHDA and CDR2 is SQIVND in the germline V gene (reference sequence). V was cut by 2 bases and J by 1 base, with 5 bases left in between. CDR3 length: 13 amino acids. The DNA for the CDR3 is TGTGCCAGTAGTATAATCAGGAACACTGAAGCTTTCTTT. Its protein product is CASSIIRNTEAFF. Complete variable domain (other parts from reference TRBV19 and TRBJ1-1): DGGITQSPKYLFRKEGQNVTLSCEQNLNHDAMYWYRQDPGQGLRLIYYSQIVNDFQKGDIAEGYSVSREKKESFPLTVTSAQKNPTAFYLCASSIIRNTEAFFGQGTRLTVV.

This chain links TRBV7-3 with TRBJ2-3, with 14 bases matching TRBD2. V lost 5 bases to trimming and J lost 6 bases; unmatched junction nucleotides: 4. Germline V gene data show CDR1 as SGHTA and CDR2 as FQGTGA. The CDR3 is 15 amino acids. In DNA, the CDR3 is TGTGCCAGCAGCCGACTAGCGGGAGGGCAGGATACGCAGTATTTT. Its protein product is CASSRLAGGQDTQYF.

The J gene is TRBJ2-2, the V gene TRBV19, with D possibly being TRBD2 (6 bases). V was shortened by 5 bases and J by 5 bases, with 15 bases between the two germline ends. This CDR3 is 15 amino acids long. CDR1 is LNHDA and CDR2 is SQIVND in the germline V gene (reference sequence). The chain's CDR3 is CASSVRLVETGELFF. The CDR3 coding sequence is TGTGCCAGTAGTGTGAGACTAGTGGAAACCGGGGAGCTGTTTTTT.

V usage is TRBV11-2 and J usage is TRBJ1-2; D is uncertain. The germline CDR1 and CDR2 sequences are SGHAT and FQNNGV. This CDR3 region has 12 residues. The ends were cut back, 2 bases at V and 4 bases at J, with 5 bases in the middle. The CDR3 coding sequence is TGTGCCAGCAGCTTATATTTCTATGGCTACACCTTC. Amino acids: CASSLYFYGYTF.

The V call is TRBV28, the J call TRBJ1-6, with TRBD1 matching over 7 bases. The germline V gene encodes CDR1 MDHEN and CDR2 SYDVKM. CDR3 length: 15 amino acids. V lost 1 base and J lost 7; bases outside the gene matches: 4. CDR3 DNA sequence: TGTGCCAGCAGTTTATCGACAGGGAGGAATTCACCCCTCCACTTT. It encodes CASSLSTGRNSPLHF.

This clone was observed a handful of times. The V gene is TRBV3-1 (or the pseudogene TRBV3-2), the J gene TRBJ1-6; no reliable D call. V lost 2 bases and J 8 bases, leaving 7 bases between the germline ends. This CDR3 has 13 residues. Germline V lookup: CDR1 LGHDT, CDR2 YNNKEL (reference sequence). The CDR3 region has the DNA TGTGCCAGCAGCCAATCCACGGATTCACCCCTCCACTTT. Translated, it gives CASSQSTDSPLHF.

V is TRBV27 and J is TRBJ2-5; D gene ambiguous. Germline CDR1 and CDR2: MNHEY and SMNVEV (reference sequence). Deletions cut 3 bases from V and 2 bases from J, with 13 bases between. There are 15 residues in the CDR3. CDR3 amino acids: CASSLSEKSQETQYF. CDR3 DNA: TGTGCCAGCAGTTTGAGTGAAAAGAGTCAAGAGACCCAGTACTTC.

This CDR3 is CASSPDAAFSGNTIYF. The CDR3 bases are TGTGCCAGCTCACCAGACGCGGCCTTCTCTGGAAACACCATATATTTT. The chain is built from TRBV18 and TRBJ1-3; unclear D gene. The ends were cut back, 2 bases at V and 0 bases at J, with 11 bases in the middle. Germline V CDR1 and CDR2: KGHSH, LQKENI. This CDR3 comprises 16 residues.

The chain joins TRBV9 to TRBJ1-5; D may be TRBD1 (5 bases). Germline V gene lookup returns CDR1 SGDLS and CDR2 YYNGEE. V lost 0 bases, J lost 4 bases, and 11 bases lay in between. CDR3 size: 15 residues. Here the CDR3 reads CASSVDGGWNQPQHF. In DNA, the CDR3 is TGTGCCAGCAGCGTAGACGGGGGGTGGAATCAGCCCCAGCATTTT. Variable domain in full (rest from reference TRBV9 and TRBJ1-5): DSGVTQTPKHLITATGQRVTLRCSPRSGDLSVYWYQQSLDQGLQFLIQYYNGEERAKGNILERFSAQQFPDLHSELNLSSLELGDSALYFCASSVDGGWNQPQHFGDGTRLSIL.

This clone was detected once. The chain is built from TRBV27 and TRBJ1-2, with unresolved D. Germline CDR1 MNHEY, CDR2 SMNVEV (reference sequence). V was trimmed by 6 bases and J by 4 bases, leaving 12 bases between them. The CDR3 has 13 residues. CDR3 amino acids: CASRWGVAYGYTF. CDR3 sequence (DNA): TGTGCCAGCAGATGGGGAGTCGCCTATGGCTACACCTTC.

This chain links TRBV5-3 with TRBJ2-5, with D possibly TRBD2 on 5 matching bases. TRBV5-3 is recorded as an ORF, its role being uncertain. This CDR3 region has 17 residues. Trimming removed 1 base at V and 9 bases at J, with 25 bases between. The CDR3 DNA reads as TGTGCCAGAAGCTTGAGTGGTTGTAAGGTTTTAGAGGGTGCCCAGTACTTC. This gives the protein CARSLSGCKVLEGAQYF.